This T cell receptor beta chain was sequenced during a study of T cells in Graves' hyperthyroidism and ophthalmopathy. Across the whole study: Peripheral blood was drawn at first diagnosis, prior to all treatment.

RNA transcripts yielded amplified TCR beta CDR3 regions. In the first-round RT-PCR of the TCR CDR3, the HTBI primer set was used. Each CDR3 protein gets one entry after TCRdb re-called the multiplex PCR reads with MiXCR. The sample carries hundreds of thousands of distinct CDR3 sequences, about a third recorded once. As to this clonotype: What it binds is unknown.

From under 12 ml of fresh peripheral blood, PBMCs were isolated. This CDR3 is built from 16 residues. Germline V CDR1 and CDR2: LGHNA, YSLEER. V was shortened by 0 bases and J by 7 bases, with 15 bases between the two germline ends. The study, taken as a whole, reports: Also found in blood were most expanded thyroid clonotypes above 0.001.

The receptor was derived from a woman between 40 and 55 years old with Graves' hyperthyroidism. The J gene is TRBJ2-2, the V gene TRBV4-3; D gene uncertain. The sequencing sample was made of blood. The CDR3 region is CASSQELMARYGELFF. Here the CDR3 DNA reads TGCGCCAGCAGCCAAGAGCTAATGGCGCGTTACGGGGAGCTGTTTTTT.